A single sample gave rise to the 6 T cell receptor beta chains below, sequenced in a study of shared clonotypes between healthy human individuals. Profiled with immunoSEQ multiplex PCR; TCRdb holds only in-frame clones, not every one. This sample has approximately 500,000 clones, with 70% to 85% found just once. Sequencing input: PBMCs. These receptors were taken from a woman in her thirties or forties in good health. Some clones in this sample may be carry-over from other donors' samples.

This clone has a single count. The gene calls are TRBV6-1 and TRBJ1-3; tentative D call: TRBD1 (5 bases). The CDR3 contains 19 residues. Germline CDR1 MNHNS, CDR2 SASEGT. Trimming pared 4 bases from V and 0 bases from J, leaving 22 bases between. The CDR3 loop is CASSGQGVVNPSSGNTIYF. The CDR3 nucleotides read TGTGCCAGCAGTGGCCAAGGGGTAGTTAACCCGTCCTCTGGAAACACCATATATTTT.

The chain recombines TRBV28 with TRBJ2-3; D uncertain. Germline values: CDR1 MDHEN, CDR2 SYDVKM. V dropped 3 bases and J dropped 4 bases, with 11 bases sitting between them. CDR3 size: 14 residues. The DNA of the CDR3 is TGTGCCAGCAGTTTGAAGGAAACTCCAGATACGCAGTATTTT. This translates into CASSLKETPDTQYF. The variable domain in full, with the rest retrieved from reference TRBV28 and TRBJ2-3, is DVKVTQSSRYLVKRTGEKVFLECVQDMDHENMFWYRQDPGLGLRLIYFSYDVKMKEKGDIPEGYSVSREKKERFSLILESASTNQTSMYLCASSLKETPDTQYFGPGTRLTVL.

V usage is TRBV7-3 and J usage is TRBJ2-2; the D gene is possibly TRBD2 (5 bases). Germline CDR1 is SGHTA and CDR2 is FQGTGA. There are 14 residues in the CDR3. V lost 5 bases and J lost 6, with 13 bases in between. For the CDR3, the DNA is TGTGCCAGCAGCACCGGGGTGTCGGCCGGGGAGCTGTTTTTT. Protein sequence: CASSTGVSAGELFF.

This clone was recorded once. The chain employs TRBV10-1 and TRBJ2-1, with D unresolved. The V end was cut by 2 bases, the J end by 8 bases, with 10 bases between. The CDR3 consists of 13 residues. Germline CDR1 WNHNN, CDR2 SYGVQD (reference sequence). The CDR3 DNA reads as TGCGCCAGCAGTGAGCGGCCTAGGGATGAGCAGTTCTTC. Encoded protein: CASSERPRDEQFF.

A note on this clone: One end of the junction fails to match germline, which may point to a read error. This sequence joins TRBV19 and TRBJ2-1; 12 bases fit TRBD1. The CDR3 has 16 residues. CDR1 is LNHDA and CDR2 is SQIVND in the germline V gene (reference sequence). The CDR3 nucleotides are TGTGCCAGTAGTTGGGCCCCACCCGGGACAGGGGGCGAGCTGTTCTTC. Protein product: CASSWAPPGTGGELFF.

With regard to this clone: The sample holds other DNA sequences that translate to the same CDR3. The gene calls are TRBV7-2 and TRBJ2-7; 7 bases line up with TRBD1. In germline, CDR1 is SGHTA, CDR2 FQGNSA. There are 14 residues in the CDR3. J gave up 4 bases and V 1 base, and 4 bases lay outside the gene matches. CDR3 protein: CASSLGGTAYEQYF. The CDR3 DNA sequence: TGTGCCAGCAGCTTAGGGGGGACAGCTTACGAGCAGTACTTC. The full variable domain, rest sourced from reference TRBV7-2 and TRBJ2-7, is GAGVSQSPSNKVTEKGKDVELRCDPISGHTALYWYRQSLGQGLEFLIYFQGNSAPDKSGLPSDRFSAERTGGSVSTLTIQRTQQEDSAVYLCASSLGGTAYEQYFGPGTRLTVT.